The sequence of this T cell receptor beta chain was determined in a study of graft-versus-host responses after intestinal transplantation (dated by TCRdb to about 2021). Broadly, across the study: Multivisceral, liver-intestinal, or isolated intestinal transplants were received by the recipients. Rather than going through the commercial service, samples from a few later patients were sequenced in-house on an Illumina MiSeq and processed with MiXCR. Graft-versus-host and host-versus-graft alloreactive T cell clones were tracked in the graft, circulation and bone marrow after intestinal transplantation using bulk TCR-beta CDR3 sequencing. A peak of at least 4% donor T cells among recipient peripheral blood mononuclear cells was the definition used for donor T cell macrochimerism. All recipients received anti-thymocyte globulin induction followed by maintenance tacrolimus and steroids for 3 to 4 years. To identify alloreactive clones, pre-transplant mixed lymphocyte reaction products were sequenced and compared with unstimulated pre-transplant donor and recipient T cells. The cohort enrolled approximately 24 intestinal transplant recipients including one retransplant, and a few patients lacking pretransplant specimens were excluded.

The time point label, read with the paper, signifies: cells obtained before transplantation from donor or recipient. CD3+CD4+ and CD3+CD8+ populations were FACS-sorted from unstimulated pre-transplant donor and recipient cells taken from spleen or lymph nodes. What the work shows at the level of the full study, not this receptor alone: Conclusions were limited by the relatively low number and heterogeneity of intestinal transplant patients. Early after transplant, declines in HvG clones were associated with peak levels of circulating GvH clones. GvH clones were found in recipient bone marrow, and some of the GvH clones appeared earlier in ileal mucosa or blood, which is consistent with an intestinal mucosal origin. In the allografts of patients with donor T cell macrochimerism, GvH to HvG T cell clonal ratios were high.

Library construction relied on the immunoSEQ multiplex PCR assay. For most patients, genomic DNA was isolated with the Qiagen DNeasy Blood and Tissue Kit and sent frozen to Adaptive Biotechnologies for TCR sequencing. Adaptive Biotechnologies carried out high-throughput TCR-beta CDR3 sequencing of genomic DNA for most patients. Per the original workflow: Adaptive's ImmunoSEQ software was the source of the TCR sequencing data for around 20 patients, while a few other patients were processed with MiXCR and VDJtools. CD4 versus CD8 sorting errors were corrected by removing sequences found in both subsets at a frequency ratio below 5:1. CDR3 nucleotide sequences shared between donor and recipient were removed because their origin could not be assigned. To count as alloreactive, a clone needed at least 2-fold expansion over unstimulated cells and a minimum CFSE-low frequency of 0.002% (template counts) or 0.001% (read counts). Clones were considered mappable if detected in sequenced pre-transplant spleen, lymph node, or MLR CFSE-low populations of the donor or recipient. The cumulative frequency of alloreactive clones was calculated as a percentage of all sequences, weighted by copy number. Here the immuneACCESS table is served through TCRdb, limited to in-frame sequences with V and J called. Missing clones are a known gap in these copies; in checked studies unresolved V genes cover under half, and the rest lacks a known reason. D and trimming come from the DNA, and the V and J calls and clone size come from that table. The table for this sample lists some 130,000 clones; roughly 95% of them were counted only once. The ten largest clones capture roughly 3.5% of the sample.

The CDR3 runs 15 amino acids, cysteine and phenylalanine included. Only CDR3 DNA remains: 45 bases, in frame from the first base. CDR1 and CDR2 are drawn from the germline V gene: SQVTM, ANQGSEA. Germline trimming amounts to 0 bases on V and 4 bases on J, with 7 as the count of junction bases outside the gene matches. In its sample, this clone was seen once. Its antigen has not been determined. No much larger clone exists at a distance of one base, and base qualities are not known. This TCR was sampled from a human donor who received an intestinal transplant. Sequenced material: unstimulated CD8+ T cells sorted from spleen or lymph node cells, taken before intestinal transplant. The chain links TRBV29-1 with TRBJ2-5; 8 bases in between match TRBD1. The nucleotides are TGCAGCGTTGAAGAGTGGGGCAGGGGGCTAGAGACCCAGTACTTC. The translation is CSVEEWGRGLETQYF.